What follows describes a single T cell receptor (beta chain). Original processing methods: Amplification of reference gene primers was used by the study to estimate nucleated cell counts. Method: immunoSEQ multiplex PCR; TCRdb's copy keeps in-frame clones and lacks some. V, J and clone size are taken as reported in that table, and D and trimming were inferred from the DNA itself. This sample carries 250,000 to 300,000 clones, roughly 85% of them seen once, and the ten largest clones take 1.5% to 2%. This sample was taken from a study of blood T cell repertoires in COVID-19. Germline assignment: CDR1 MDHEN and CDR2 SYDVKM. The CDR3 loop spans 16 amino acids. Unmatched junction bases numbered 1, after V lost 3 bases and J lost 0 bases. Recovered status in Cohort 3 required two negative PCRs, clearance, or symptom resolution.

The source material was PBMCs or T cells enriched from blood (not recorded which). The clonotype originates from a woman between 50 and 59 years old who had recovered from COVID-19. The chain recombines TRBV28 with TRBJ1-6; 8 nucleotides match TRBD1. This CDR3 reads CASSFQGASYNSPLHF. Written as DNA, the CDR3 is TGTGCCAGCAGTTTTCAGGGGGCCTCCTATAATTCACCCCTCCACTTT.